The 29 T cell receptor beta chains listed next were all sequenced from one sample in a study of T-cell memory formation after mild COVID-19. TCRdb re-called the 5' RACE reads with MiXCR, one entry per CDR3 protein. Here the sample spans hundreds of thousands of distinct CDR3 sequences, 15% to 20% being singletons. The sequencing sample was made of PBMCs or a T cell subset sorted from them (not recorded which). These receptors all come from a man aged 18 to 35 who had mild COVID-19 (a few samples of this study predate the infection). Cell type and time point are not known.

This clonotype turned up a few times. The chain links TRBV10-2 to TRBJ2-5; TRBD2 aligns across 9 bases. Germline V lookup: CDR1 WSHSY, CDR2 SAAADI. The CDR3 is 15 amino acids. V lost 6 bases to trimming and J lost 5 bases; unmatched junction nucleotides: 10. DNA of the CDR3: TGCGCCAGCAGCTTGCCGGGACTAGCAAAGGAGACCCAGTACTTC. Amino acid sequence: CASSLPGLAKETQYF.

This clonotype was seen at least ten times. The chain employs TRBV2 and TRBJ2-2; D not resolved. CDR3 length equals 15 residues. The V gene lost 4 bases and the J gene lost 3 bases, with 12 bases spanning the gap. In germline, CDR1 is SNHLY, CDR2 FYNNEI. The CDR3 bases are TGTGCCAGCAGTGGGGTACAACCGGACACCGGGGAGCTGTTTTTT. This translates into CASSGVQPDTGELFF.

There are many counts of this clonotype. J is TRBJ1-1 and V is TRBV23-1, with no clear D. TRBV23-1 has ORF status, its function being uncertain. CDR3 size: 14 residues. V lost 4 bases and J 7 bases, leaving 16 bases between the germline ends. In nucleotides, the CDR3 is TGCGCCAGCAGTCCGTACACGGGGTTCAGTGAAGCTTTCTTT. Translation gives CASSPYTGFSEAFF.

This clonotype was counted a few times. The rearrangement joins TRBV20-1 to TRBJ1-2; maybe TRBD1 (6 bases). The germline CDR1 and CDR2 sequences are DFQATT and SNEGSKA (reference sequence). The CDR3 consists of 15 residues. Between the trimmed V and J ends, which lost 3 bases and 2 bases, there was a span of 16 bases. The DNA for the CDR3 is TGCAGTGCTAGGGGGGGGCCGGTGGTGAACTATGGCTACACCTTC. It encodes CSARGGPVVNYGYTF.

V is TRBV29-1 and J is TRBJ2-5; TRBD2 is a possible D gene (5 bases). Trimming stripped 6 bases from V and 5 bases from J, with 7 bases between. Germline V gene lookup returns CDR1 SQVTM and CDR2 ANQGSEA. The CDR3 spans 10 residues. CDR3: CSVREETQYF. In DNA form, the CDR3 reads TGCAGCGTGAGGGAGGAGACCCAGTACTTC.

This clonotype was detected a few times. This CDR3 reads CASTWGTGELFF. CDR3 DNA: TGTGCCAGCACCTGGGGCACCGGGGAGCTGTTTTTT. This chain uses TRBV6-2 or TRBV6-3 with TRBJ2-2, with unresolved D. Germline CDR1 MNHEY, CDR2 SVGEGT. This CDR3 is built from 12 residues. Trimming removed 7 bases from V and 4 bases from J, with 7 bases in between.

There are a few counts of this clonotype. The chain joins TRBV20-1 to TRBJ1-5, with D hard to call. Germline V gene lookup returns CDR1 DFQATT and CDR2 SNEGSKA (reference sequence). The V gene lost 0 bases and the J gene lost 4 bases, with 7 bases spanning the gap. The CDR3 contains 13 residues. The CDR3 coding sequence is TGCAGTGCTAGAGATCAGTGGAATCAGCCCCAGCATTTT. Amino acid sequence: CSARDQWNQPQHF.

To note about this clonotype: Germline and junction disagree at one end, which may indicate a read error. V and J are TRBV20-1 and TRBJ2-3; D is undetermined. The CDR3 is 13 residues long. Germline V gives CDR1 DFQATT, CDR2 SNEGSKA (reference sequence). CDR3 sequence: CSARDSPTDTHYF. DNA for the CDR3: TGCAGTGCTAGGGATTCACCCACAGATACGCATTATTTT.

This sequence joins TRBV6-5 and TRBJ1-4; unclear D gene. From germline, CDR1 is MNHEY and CDR2 SVGAGI. V was shortened by 11 bases and J by 0 bases, with 13 bases between the two germline ends. The CDR3 contains 14 residues. The CDR3 nucleotides are TGTGCCGTTCGGAGGGCCTCAACTAATGAAAAACTGTTTTTT. Its translation: CAVRRASTNEKLFF.

The V gene is TRBV7-8, the J gene TRBJ2-1; tentative D call: TRBD2 (6 bases). This CDR3 is 16 amino acids long. V lost 5 bases to trimming and J lost 6 bases, with 20 bases between them. CDR1 is SGHVS, CDR2 FQNEAQ, per germline. In DNA form, the CDR3 reads TGTGCCAGCAGCCGCGTTATCGGGGACTTCCCCAATGAGCAGTTCTTC. This gives the protein CASSRVIGDFPNEQFF. Combining the CDR3 with reference TRBV7-8 and TRBJ2-1 gives the whole variable domain GAGVSQSPRYKVAKRGQDVALRCDPISGHVSLFWYQQALGQGPEFLTYFQNEAQLDKSGLPSDRFFAERPEGSVSTLKIQRTQQEDSAVYLCASSRVIGDFPNEQFFGPGTRLTVL.

Regarding this clonotype: The germline gene is not matched at one end of the junction; a read error may be the cause. This chain joins TRBV7-9 and TRBJ2-2, with 11 bases aligning to TRBD2. The CDR3 covers 18 residues. The germline gives CDR1 SEHNR, CDR2 FQNEAQ (reference sequence). CDR3 DNA sequence: TGTGCCAGCAGTTTAGGCACACTAGCGGGGGCTTTCACCGGGGAGCTGTTTTTT. Its translation: CASSLGTLAGAFTGELFF.

The chain employs TRBV27 and TRBJ1-1; 7 positions match TRBD1. This CDR3 has 14 residues. CDR1 and CDR2 (germline): MNHEY, SMNVEV (reference sequence). J was trimmed by 3 bases and V by 5 bases; bases with no gene match: 6. In DNA, the CDR3 is TGTGCCAGCAGTCTACAGGGGCGATACACTGAAGCTTTCTTT. This gives the protein CASSLQGRYTEAFF.

A single count supports this clonotype. The chain links TRBV4-2 to TRBJ2-5; the match to TRBD2 covers 7 bases. After removal of 0 bases from V and 5 bases from J, the junction contained 6 bases not matched to a gene. The CDR3 has 15 residues. CDR1 is LGHNA, CDR2 YNFKEQ, per germline. This CDR3 reads CASSQDSGGQETQYF. CDR3 DNA: TGTGCCAGCAGCCAAGATTCGGGGGGTCAGGAGACCCAGTACTTC.

The V gene is TRBV7-9, the J gene TRBJ1-2, with D unresolved. CDR1 is SEHNR and CDR2 is FQNEAQ in the germline V gene (reference sequence). This CDR3 has 16 residues. The V end lost 5 bases, the J end lost 7 bases, and 23 bases lay between the germline ends. CDR3: CASSVIHGVGYSGYTF. The CDR3 nucleotides read TGTGCCAGCAGCGTCATCCACGGGGTGGGGTATTCTGGCTACACCTTC.

This clonotype was counted only a few times. The rearrangement links TRBV12-3 or TRBV12-4 to TRBJ1-4, with D perhaps TRBD1 (6 bases). The V end was cut by 5 bases, the J end by 6 bases, with 10 bases between. The CDR3 sequence is 13 residues long. CDR3 DNA: TGTGCCAGCAGTCCAGGGGCGGATGAAAAACTGTTTTTT. Translated, it gives CASSPGADEKLFF.

V and J are TRBV5-1 and TRBJ2-3; D is unclear. The germline CDR1 and CDR2 sequences are SGHRS and YFSETQ. Trimming removed 0 bases at V and 6 bases at J, with 17 bases between. The CDR3 loop spans 16 amino acids. In DNA form, the CDR3 reads TGCGCCAGCAGCTTGGGAGGAACGGAGTTGATGGATACGCAGTATTTT. Its translation is CASSLGGTELMDTQYF.

CDR3 amino acids: CASSVGTEQYV. Here the CDR3 DNA reads TGTGCCAGCAGCGTGGGCACGGAGCAGTACGTC. The rearrangement uses TRBV5-6 and TRBJ2-7, with D unresolved. CDR3 length equals 11 residues. Looked up from germline, CDR1 is SGHDT and CDR2 is YYEEEE. With 4 bases removed from V and 7 bases from J, the gap between germline ends came to 9 bases.

This clonotype was seen more than once but under ten times. The genes are TRBV7-9 and TRBJ2-7; D is possibly TRBD1 or TRBD2 (6 bases each). Per germline, CDR1 SEHNR and CDR2 FQNEAQ (reference sequence). This CDR3 has 14 amino acids. V was cut by 1 base and J by 7 bases, with 14 bases left in between. CDR3 amino acids: CASSLDSGALEQYV. The DNA for the CDR3 is TGTGCCAGCAGCTTAGACTCGGGGGCCCTGGAGCAGTACGTC.

This clonotype was seen a few times. The chain combines TRBV18 with TRBJ2-7; D is unresolved. This CDR3 region has 13 residues. Trimming removed 1 base from V and 3 bases from J, with 7 bases in between. Germline V gene sequence: CDR1 KGHSH, CDR2 LQKENI. For the CDR3, the DNA is TGTGCCAGCTCACCACTAGACGACTACGAGCAGTACTTC. It yields the protein CASSPLDDYEQYF.

This clonotype came up a few times. The J gene is TRBJ2-2, the V gene TRBV5-5; D uncertain. V gave up 1 base and J gave up 0 bases, with 7 bases separating them. This CDR3 region has 15 residues. Germline V gives CDR1 SGHKS, CDR2 YYEKEE (reference sequence). This CDR3 reads CASSLRVTNTGELFF. The CDR3 DNA sequence: TGTGCCAGCAGCTTGAGGGTCACGAACACCGGGGAGCTGTTTTTT.

The chain has TRBV12-5 and TRBJ2-2; 9 bases map to TRBD2. The CDR3 consists of 18 residues. The V gene end was trimmed by 3 bases and the J gene end by 0 bases; junction bases not matched to a gene: 8. CDR1 is LGHNT and CDR2 is FRNRAP in the germline V gene. Written as DNA, the CDR3 is TGTGCTAGTGGTTTCCTCACTAGCGGGTATACGAACACCGGGGAGCTGTTTTTT. Translation gives CASGFLTSGYTNTGELFF.

This clonotype was detected a few times. This chain links TRBV29-1 with TRBJ2-3; D might be TRBD2 (5 bases). Looked up from germline, CDR1 is SQVTM and CDR2 is ANQGSEA. The CDR3 loop spans 13 amino acids. The V gene lost 1 base and the J gene lost 5 bases, with 10 bases spanning the gap. CDR3 amino acids: CSVEAGSRDTQYF. In DNA form, the CDR3 reads TGCAGCGTTGAAGCGGGGTCTAGAGATACGCAGTATTTT.

The chain carries TRBV29-1 and TRBJ1-1; D uncertain. The CDR3 spans 13 residues. With 5 bases removed from V and 1 base from J, the gap between germline ends came to 11 bases. The germline CDR1 and CDR2 sequences are SQVTM and ANQGSEA. The CDR3 region has the DNA TGCAGCGTTTGGCACGGACGGAACACTGAAGCTTTCTTT. As protein: CSVWHGRNTEAFF.

V gene TRBV2 combines with J gene TRBJ2-7; TRBD2 aligns across 9 bases. The J segment lost 3 bases and the V segment lost 2 bases, leaving 8 bases of the junction unmatched. CDR3 length equals 16 residues. The germline CDR1 and CDR2 sequences are SNHLY and FYNNEI. The CDR3 sequence: CASSEWLAGTYYEQYV. In nucleotides, the CDR3 is TGTGCCAGCAGTGAATGGCTAGCGGGGACCTACTACGAGCAGTACGTC.

This clonotype appeared once. This chain links TRBV24-1 with TRBJ2-3; 7 positions match TRBD1. This CDR3 has 13 residues. CDR1 and CDR2 from the germline V gene are KGHDR and SFDVKD. V lost 9 bases and J lost 0; bases outside the gene matches: 2. CDR3 region: CATGDSSTDTQYF. The DNA of the CDR3 is TGTGCCACCGGGGACAGTAGCACAGATACGCAGTATTTT.

This chain joins TRBV12-3 or TRBV12-4 and TRBJ2-3; 7 nucleotides match TRBD2. This CDR3 spans 14 amino acids. Losses at the gene ends were 3 bases for V and 6 bases for J; bases not matched to a gene: 6. The CDR3 DNA reads as TGTGCCAGCAGTTTCTGGCAGGGAGGGGATACGCAGTATTTT. Encoded protein: CASSFWQGGDTQYF.

Regarding this clonotype: This may stem from a read error, because a much larger clone lies one nucleotide away. This chain joins TRBV5-6 and TRBJ2-1; 8 nucleotides match TRBD1. The CDR3 covers 12 residues. V lost 6 bases to trimming and J lost 8 bases; unmatched junction nucleotides: 4. Germline CDR1 SGHDT, CDR2 YYEEEE. The CDR3 region is CASKDRGDEQFF. Here the CDR3 DNA reads TGTGCCAGCAAAGACAGGGGTGATGAGCAGTTCTTC.

This clonotype was observed at least ten times. V gene TRBV24-1 combines with J gene TRBJ2-1; TRBD2 matches at 8 bases. V dropped 3 bases and J dropped 6; count of bases not matched to a gene: 6. The CDR3 loop spans 15 amino acids. The germline V gene encodes CDR1 KGHDR and CDR2 SFDVKD. DNA for the CDR3: TGTGCCACCAGTGATATTTCTAGCGGGTTCAATGAGCAGTTCTTC. Protein sequence: CATSDISSGFNEQFF.

The chain has TRBV28 and TRBJ2-6; possibly TRBD2 for D (6 bases). Germline CDR1 is MDHEN and CDR2 is SYDVKM. V lost 10 bases and J 1 base, leaving 20 bases between the germline ends. The CDR3 totals 17 residues. CDR3 amino acids: CATDVMGGVSGANVLTF. In DNA form, the CDR3 reads TGTGCCACCGACGTTATGGGCGGGGTGTCTGGGGCCAACGTCCTGACTTTC. The full variable domain, in which reference TRBV28 and TRBJ2-6 provide the parts outside the CDR3, is DVKVTQSSRYLVKRTGEKVFLECVQDMDHENMFWYRQDPGLGLRLIYFSYDVKMKEKGDIPEGYSVSREKKERFSLILESASTNQTSMYLCATDVMGGVSGANVLTFGAGSRLTVL.